This entry describes one T cell receptor (beta chain). Sequencing used immunoSEQ multiplex PCR; TCRdb keeps in-frame clones, though not all of them. The sample contains over 85,000 clones, 70% to 85% of which appear only once. The data derive from a study of OX40 agonist ivuxolimab in advanced cancers. This TCR came from an adult with an advanced solid tumor such as melanoma, head and neck, liver or kidney cancer. The sequences come from CD4+ or CD8+ T cells sorted from blood, collected in a trial of the OX40 agonist ivuxolimab.

CDR3: CASSFAASGPQETQYF. In nucleotides, the CDR3 is TGTGCCAGCAGCTTTGCCGCTAGCGGGCCCCAAGAGACCCAGTACTTC. The chain recombines TRBV5-6 with TRBJ2-5, with 8 bases aligning to TRBD2. The V gene's germline CDR1 is SGHDT and CDR2 YYEEEE. Losses at the gene ends were 2 bases for V and 1 base for J; bases not matched to a gene: 7. The CDR3 is 16 residues long.